This T cell receptor beta chain was sequenced in a study of blood T cell repertoires in COVID-19. In the study overall: Specimens from acute and convalescent COVID-19 originated in the United States, Italy and Spain.

Per the authors' pipeline: Nucleated cell counts were estimated from reference gene primer amplification. Using immunoSEQ multiplex PCR, the repertoire was profiled, and TCRdb retains in-frame clones only, with some absent. That table supplies the V and J calls and clone size; D and trimming were determined from the DNA. The sample consists of thousands of clones, roughly 86% of them appearing once. Germline CDR1 and CDR2: SGDLS and YYNGEE. Trimming pared 4 bases from V and 6 bases from J, leaving 7 bases between. The CDR3 is 11 amino acids. The sequence came from an older woman with active COVID-19. The sample comprised peripheral blood. The rearrangement joins TRBV9 to TRBJ1-1; no definite D call. The CDR3: CASSTGAEAFF. In DNA form, the CDR3 reads TGTGCCAGCAGCACGGGAGCTGAAGCTTTCTTT.